These T cell receptor beta chains were read from a single sample in a study of CD4 T cells in relation to SARS-CoV-2 and coronaviruses. Only in-frame clones appear in the TCRdb table, and some are missing; sequencing was by immunoSEQ multiplex PCR. Here the sample spans about 59,000 clones, 86% being singletons. The specimen sequenced was memory CD4+ T cells from PBMCs. The receptors derive from a human donor in good health. Both conserved end residues are part of each CDR3. Fields, in order: V gene, D gene, clone size, J gene, CDR3 protein, CDR3 DNA. The D gene is left open where the match is weak. Some rows have no size entry. The others give once, few or many, or a class for an expanded clone.

V gene: TRBV5-4
D gene: NA
clone size: NA
J gene: TRBJ1-2
CDR3 protein: CASSVPGAAANYGYTF
CDR3 DNA: TGTGCCAGCAGCGTACCCGGGGCGGCGGCTAACTATGGCTACACCTTC

V gene: TRBV28
D gene: NA
clone size: NA
J gene: TRBJ1-2
CDR3 protein: CASSLGALGYGYTF
CDR3 DNA: TGTGCCAGCAGTTTGGGGGCGCTAGGCTATGGCTACACCTTC

V gene: TRBV7-9
D gene: NA
clone size: few
J gene: TRBJ1-2
CDR3 protein: CASSPIQGSNYGYTF
CDR3 DNA: TGTGCCAGCAGCCCCATACAGGGTTCGAACTATGGCTACACCTTC

V gene: TRBV5-1
D gene: NA
clone size: NA
J gene: TRBJ2-4
CDR3 protein: CASSLTGPVFSKNIQYF
CDR3 DNA: TGCGCCAGCAGCTTGACAGGCCCGGTCTTTAGCAAAAACATTCAGTACTTC

V gene: TRBV5-1
D gene: TRBD1
clone size: NA
J gene: TRBJ1-1
CDR3 protein: CASSSTGGNTEAFF
CDR3 DNA: TGCGCCAGCAGCTCGACAGGGGGCAACACTGAAGCTTTCTTT

V gene: TRBV5-1
D gene: NA
clone size: NA
J gene: TRBJ2-2
CDR3 protein: CASSLRENTGELFF
CDR3 DNA: TGCGCCAGCAGCCTCCGGGAAAACACCGGGGAGCTGTTTTTT

V gene: TRBV19
D gene: TRBD2
clone size: once
J gene: TRBJ2-2
CDR3 protein: CASRIAGGSFQVDRYWNTGELFF
CDR3 DNA: TGTGCCAGTAGAATAGCGGGAGGGTCCTTCCAGGTGGACCGGTATTGGAACACCGGGGAGCTGTTTTTT

V gene: TRBV9
D gene: NA
clone size: NA
J gene: TRBJ1-5
CDR3 protein: CASSVGRVHQPQHF
CDR3 DNA: TGTGCCAGCAGCGTAGGAAGGGTTCATCAGCCCCAGCATTTT

V gene: TRBV4-1
D gene: NA
clone size: NA
J gene: TRBJ2-7
CDR3 protein: CASSQADGQSYEQYF
CDR3 DNA: TGCGCCAGCAGCCAAGCTGACGGACAGAGTTACGAGCAGTACTTC

V gene: TRBV7-2
D gene: NA
clone size: NA
J gene: TRBJ1-5
CDR3 protein: CASSPQTGRRGGNQPQHF
CDR3 DNA: TGTGCCAGCAGCCCCCAAACGGGCCGCCGGGGGGGCAATCAGCCCCAGCATTTT

V gene: TRBV19
D gene: TRBD1
clone size: once
J gene: TRBJ2-7
CDR3 protein: CASSKGQASSYEQYF
CDR3 DNA: TGTGCCAGTAGCAAGGGACAGGCGAGCTCCTACGAGCAGTACTTC

V gene: TRBV7-9
D gene: NA
clone size: NA
J gene: TRBJ2-5
CDR3 protein: CASSLSAETQYF
CDR3 DNA: TGTGCCAGCAGCTTATCGGCAGAGACCCAGTACTTC

V gene: TRBV10-2
D gene: NA
clone size: NA
J gene: TRBJ2-1
CDR3 protein: CASGRGLGYNEQFF
CDR3 DNA: TGCGCCAGCGGGCGGGGACTCGGCTACAATGAGCAGTTCTTC

V gene: TRBV21-1
D gene: NA
clone size: NA
J gene: TRBJ1-4
CDR3 protein: CASSKEERTGAEKLFF
CDR3 DNA: TGTGCCAGCAGCAAAGAAGAGAGAACAGGGGCGGAAAAACTGTTTTTT

V gene: TRBV5-6
D gene: NA
clone size: NA
J gene: TRBJ1-2
CDR3 protein: CASSFSQVGYTF
CDR3 DNA: TGTGCCAGCAGCTTTAGTCAGGTTGGCTACACCTTC

V gene: TRBV11-2
D gene: NA
clone size: NA
J gene: TRBJ2-1
CDR3 protein: CASSSRPSDSKQFF
CDR3 DNA: TGTGCCAGCAGCTCCAGACCCTCGGACTCCAAGCAGTTCTTC

V gene: TRBV7-9
D gene: TRBD1
clone size: once
J gene: TRBJ2-2
CDR3 protein: CASSSRQGLNTGELFF
CDR3 DNA: TGTGCCAGCAGCTCCCGACAGGGGCTGAACACCGGGGAGCTGTTTTTT

V gene: TRBV27
D gene: TRBD2
clone size: NA
J gene: TRBJ2-1
CDR3 protein: CASSETSGRDLSKPSYNEQFF
CDR3 DNA: TGTGCCAGCAGTGAAACTAGCGGGCGGGACCTTTCTAAACCCTCCTACAATGAGCAGTTCTTC

V gene: TRBV28
D gene: TRBD1
clone size: few
J gene: TRBJ2-1
CDR3 protein: CASRVGTGYNEQFF
CDR3 DNA: TGTGCCAGCAGAGTAGGGACAGGATACAATGAGCAGTTCTTC

V gene: TRBV3-1/TRBV3-2
D gene: NA
clone size: NA
J gene: TRBJ2-7
CDR3 protein: CASSQGSYEQYF
CDR3 DNA: TGTGCCAGCAGCCAAGGCTCTTACGAGCAGTACTTC

V gene: TRBV7-3
D gene: NA
clone size: few
J gene: TRBJ2-2
CDR3 protein: CASSIQGRELFF
CDR3 DNA: TGTGCCAGCAGCATACAGGGAAGGGAGCTGTTTTTT

V gene: TRBV19
D gene: NA
clone size: NA
J gene: TRBJ1-5
CDR3 protein: CASSLEVGNQPQHF
CDR3 DNA: TGTGCCAGTAGTTTGGAGGTCGGGAATCAGCCCCAGCATTTT

V gene: TRBV9
D gene: NA
clone size: NA
J gene: TRBJ2-3
CDR3 protein: CASSVPEVDTQYF
CDR3 DNA: TGTGCCAGCAGCGTCCCGGAGGTAGATACGCAGTATTTT

V gene: TRBV18
D gene: TRBD1
clone size: few
J gene: TRBJ2-1
CDR3 protein: CASSPRGQGYYNEQFF
CDR3 DNA: TGTGCCAGCTCACCAAGGGGACAGGGCTACTACAATGAGCAGTTCTTC

V gene: TRBV7-2
D gene: NA
clone size: NA
J gene: TRBJ2-5
CDR3 protein: CASSLIGTNPGAQYF
CDR3 DNA: TGTGCCAGCAGCTTAATCGGGACGAACCCTGGGGCCCAGTACTTC

V gene: TRBV27
D gene: NA
clone size: NA
J gene: TRBJ1-6
CDR3 protein: CASSRGRSSSYNSPLHF
CDR3 DNA: TGTGCCAGCAGCCGGGGGCGGAGCAGCTCCTATAATTCACCCCTCCACTTT

V gene: TRBV6-5
D gene: NA
clone size: NA
J gene: TRBJ2-1
CDR3 protein: CASSYSGQTPNNEQFF
CDR3 DNA: TGTGCCAGCAGTTACTCGGGTCAGACCCCCAACAATGAGCAGTTCTTC

V gene: TRBV4-2
D gene: NA
clone size: NA
J gene: TRBJ2-5
CDR3 protein: CASSQDGLKQETQYF
CDR3 DNA: TGTGCCAGCAGCCAAGACGGCCTGAAACAAGAGACCCAGTACTTC

V gene: TRBV7-9
D gene: NA
clone size: few
J gene: TRBJ1-6
CDR3 protein: CASSIGSGGDSPLHF
CDR3 DNA: TGTGCCAGCAGCATAGGATCGGGGGGTGATTCACCCCTCCACTTT

V gene: TRBV5-4
D gene: TRBD1
clone size: NA
J gene: TRBJ2-3
CDR3 protein: CASSFAQGAGTQYF
CDR3 DNA: TGTGCCAGCAGCTTTGCACAGGGGGCGGGTACGCAGTATTTT

V gene: TRBV6-5
D gene: TRBD1
clone size: NA
J gene: TRBJ2-3
CDR3 protein: CASRDRRFTDTQYF
CDR3 DNA: TGTGCCAGCAGGGACAGGCGATTTACAGATACGCAGTATTTT

V gene: TRBV14
D gene: NA
clone size: NA
J gene: TRBJ2-3
CDR3 protein: CASSPLSTDTQYF
CDR3 DNA: TGTGCCAGCAGCCCCCTGTCCACAGATACGCAGTATTTT

V gene: TRBV9
D gene: NA
clone size: NA
J gene: TRBJ2-2
CDR3 protein: CASSVVTETGELFF
CDR3 DNA: TGTGCCAGCAGCGTAGTTACGGAAACCGGGGAGCTGTTTTTT

V gene: TRBV6-5
D gene: TRBD1
clone size: NA
J gene: TRBJ1-2
CDR3 protein: CASSSPGQVSYGYTF
CDR3 DNA: TGTGCCAGCAGTAGCCCGGGACAGGTCTCCTATGGCTACACCTTC

V gene: TRBV19
D gene: TRBD2
clone size: NA
J gene: TRBJ2-3
CDR3 protein: CASTQTGGRADTQYF
CDR3 DNA: TGTGCCAGTACCCAGACCGGCGGGAGGGCAGATACGCAGTATTTT

V gene: TRBV19
D gene: TRBD1
clone size: NA
J gene: TRBJ2-7
CDR3 protein: CASALTLQGSEQYF
CDR3 DNA: TGTGCCAGTGCGCTGACACTACAGGGGAGCGAGCAGTACTTC

V gene: TRBV2
D gene: TRBD1
clone size: NA
J gene: TRBJ2-7
CDR3 protein: CASSESQGALGQYF
CDR3 DNA: TGTGCCAGCAGTGAATCGCAGGGGGCGCTCGGGCAGTACTTC

V gene: TRBV7-8
D gene: TRBD1
clone size: NA
J gene: TRBJ1-1
CDR3 protein: CASSLTPGGGRNTEAFF
CDR3 DNA: TGTGCCAGCAGCTTAACGCCAGGGGGAGGACGGAACACTGAAGCTTTCTTT

V gene: TRBV11-3
D gene: TRBD2
clone size: NA
J gene: TRBJ2-1
CDR3 protein: CASSSTGTSGGNEQFF
CDR3 DNA: TGTGCCAGCAGCTCCACCGGGACTAGCGGAGGCAATGAGCAGTTCTTC

V gene: TRBV7-2
D gene: TRBD1
clone size: NA
J gene: TRBJ1-6
CDR3 protein: CASSLGTGVNNSPLHF
CDR3 DNA: TGTGCCAGCAGCTTAGGGACAGGGGTTAATAATTCACCCCTCCACTTT

V gene: TRBV24-1
D gene: TRBD1
clone size: NA
J gene: TRBJ1-5
CDR3 protein: CATSRGDNQPQHF
CDR3 DNA: TGTGCCACCTCCAGGGGGGACAATCAGCCCCAGCATTTT

V gene: TRBV10-1
D gene: NA
clone size: NA
J gene: TRBJ1-3
CDR3 protein: CASSEGRSGNTIYF
CDR3 DNA: TGCGCCAGCAGTGAAGGGCGCTCTGGAAACACCATATATTTT

V gene: TRBV5-4
D gene: TRBD2
clone size: NA
J gene: TRBJ2-5
CDR3 protein: CASSTALAGVETQYF
CDR3 DNA: TGTGCCAGCAGTACAGCCTTAGCGGGAGTTGAGACCCAGTACTTC

V gene: TRBV7-8
D gene: NA
clone size: NA
J gene: TRBJ2-3
CDR3 protein: CASTRDSTDTQYF
CDR3 DNA: TGTGCCAGCACCCGGGACAGCACAGATACGCAGTATTTT

V gene: TRBV5-4
D gene: NA
clone size: NA
J gene: TRBJ2-1
CDR3 protein: CASSFGDLNEQFF
CDR3 DNA: TGTGCCAGCAGCTTCGGGGATCTCAATGAGCAGTTCTTC

V gene: TRBV5-1
D gene: NA
clone size: NA
J gene: TRBJ2-1
CDR3 protein: CASRPEGDEQFF
CDR3 DNA: TGCGCCAGCAGGCCGGAGGGAGATGAGCAGTTCTTC

V gene: TRBV10-1
D gene: TRBD2
clone size: NA
J gene: TRBJ2-3
CDR3 protein: CASLLSGSSDTQYF
CDR3 DNA: TGCGCCAGCTTGCTTAGCGGGAGTTCAGATACGCAGTATTTT

V gene: TRBV9
D gene: NA
clone size: NA
J gene: TRBJ1-6
CDR3 protein: CASSVRQGGDSPLHF
CDR3 DNA: TGTGCCAGCAGCGTTCGGCAGGGAGGAGATTCACCCCTCCACTTT

V gene: TRBV2
D gene: TRBD1
clone size: NA
J gene: TRBJ2-5
CDR3 protein: CASSVQGTGRETQYF
CDR3 DNA: TGTGCCAGCAGTGTCCAGGGGACAGGGAGAGAGACCCAGTACTTC

V gene: TRBV12-3/TRBV12-4
D gene: TRBD1
clone size: NA
J gene: TRBJ1-2
CDR3 protein: CASRTGTRGYTF
CDR3 DNA: TGTGCCAGCAGGACAGGGACGAGAGGCTACACCTTC

V gene: TRBV24-1
D gene: NA
clone size: NA
J gene: TRBJ2-2
CDR3 protein: CATTADGRGTGELFF
CDR3 DNA: TGTGCCACCACCGCGGACGGGAGAGGGACCGGGGAGCTGTTTTTT

V gene: TRBV5-1
D gene: NA
clone size: NA
J gene: TRBJ1-5
CDR3 protein: CASSREGRNQPQHF
CDR3 DNA: TGCGCCAGCAGCAGGGAGGGCCGCAATCAGCCCCAGCATTTT

V gene: TRBV7-9
D gene: NA
clone size: NA
J gene: TRBJ2-7
CDR3 protein: CASSLEPGATYEQYF
CDR3 DNA: TGTGCCAGCAGCTTAGAGCCAGGGGCCACCTACGAGCAGTACTTC

V gene: TRBV7-9
D gene: NA
clone size: NA
J gene: TRBJ1-5
CDR3 protein: CASSLGTVSNQPQHF
CDR3 DNA: TGTGCCAGCAGCTTAGGGACAGTGTCCAATCAGCCCCAGCATTTT